Included here is one T cell receptor beta chain sequence, with context. V dropped 0 bases and J dropped 1 base, with 7 bases sitting between them. CDR1 is SQVTM, CDR2 ANQGSEA, per germline. The length of the CDR3 is 14 residues. Profiled with immunoSEQ multiplex PCR; TCRdb holds only in-frame clones, not every one. The table shows about 170,000 clones, with roughly 87% occurring only once. The data are from a study of blood T cell repertoires in COVID-19. Study at large: The cDNA or gDNA used as material had been derived from T cells, B-cell-depleted T cells, or PBMCs.

The sample was peripheral blood. This sequence originates from a woman between 45 and 65 years old with acute or convalescent COVID-19. The chain uses TRBV29-1 and TRBJ1-3; no firm D call. This CDR3 reads CSVEDLDSGNTIYF. The CDR3 DNA reads TGCAGCGTTGAAGATCTAGATTCTGGAAACACCATATATTTT.